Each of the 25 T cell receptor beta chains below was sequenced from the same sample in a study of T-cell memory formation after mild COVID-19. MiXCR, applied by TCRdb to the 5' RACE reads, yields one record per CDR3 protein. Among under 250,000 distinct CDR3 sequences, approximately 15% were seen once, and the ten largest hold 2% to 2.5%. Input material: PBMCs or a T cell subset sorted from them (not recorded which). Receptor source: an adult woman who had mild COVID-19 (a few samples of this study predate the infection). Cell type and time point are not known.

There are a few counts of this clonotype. The CDR3 nucleotides read TGTGCCACCAGTGATACCCTCGGACAGGGTAATCCCGGGGAGCTGTTTTTT. Protein: CATSDTLGQGNPGELFF. This chain links TRBV24-1 with TRBJ2-2, with 8 bases identical to TRBD1. V trimming: 3 bases; J trimming: 6 bases; junction bases outside the gene matches: 11. Germline loops: CDR1 KGHDR, CDR2 SFDVKD. The CDR3 has 17 residues.

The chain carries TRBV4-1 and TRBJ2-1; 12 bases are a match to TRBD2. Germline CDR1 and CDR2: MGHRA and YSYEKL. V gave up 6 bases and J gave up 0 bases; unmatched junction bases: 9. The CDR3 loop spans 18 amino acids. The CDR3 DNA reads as TGCGCCAGCAGTGGACTAGCGGGGCGACTTAGCTCCTACAATGAGCAGTTCTTC. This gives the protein CASSGLAGRLSSYNEQFF.

The CDR3 sequence: CSARVLGDTEAFF. Here the CDR3 DNA reads TGCAGTGCTAGAGTCCTAGGGGACACTGAAGCTTTCTTT. The V call is TRBV20-1, the J call TRBJ1-1, with a weak D call TRBD1 (5 bases). The CDR3 runs to 13 residues. V dropped 1 base and J dropped 3 bases, with 9 bases sitting between them. Germline assignment: CDR1 DFQATT and CDR2 SNEGSKA (reference sequence).

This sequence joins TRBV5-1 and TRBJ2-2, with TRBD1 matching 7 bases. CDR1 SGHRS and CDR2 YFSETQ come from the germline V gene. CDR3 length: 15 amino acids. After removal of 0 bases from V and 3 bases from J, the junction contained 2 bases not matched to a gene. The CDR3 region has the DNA TGCGCCAGCAGCTTGGAGACAGGGTACACCGGGGAGCTGTTTTTT. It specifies CASSLETGYTGELFF.

CDR3 DNA sequence: TGTGCCAGCAGCTCTCTAGCCAGGACTGAAGCTTTCTTT. It specifies CASSSLARTEAFF. The chain has TRBV7-9 and TRBJ1-1; D is ambiguous. CDR3 length: 13 amino acids. Trimming stripped 4 bases from V and 5 bases from J, with 11 bases between. The germline CDR1 and CDR2 sequences are SEHNR and FQNEAQ (reference sequence).

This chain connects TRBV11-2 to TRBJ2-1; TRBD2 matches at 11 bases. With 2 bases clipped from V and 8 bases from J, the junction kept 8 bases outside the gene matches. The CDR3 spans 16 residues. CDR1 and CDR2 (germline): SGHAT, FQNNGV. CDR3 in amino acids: CASSLPTSGISHEQFF. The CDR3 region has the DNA TGTGCCAGCAGCTTACCGACTAGCGGGATAAGTCATGAGCAGTTCTTC.

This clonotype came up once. CDR3 in DNA: TGTGCCAGCAGCAGGGCCCCGGGATCCTACAATGAGCAGTTCTTC. Its protein product is CASSRAPGSYNEQFF. The chain employs TRBV9 and TRBJ2-1, with a weak D call TRBD2 (5 bases). From germline, CDR1 is SGDLS and CDR2 YYNGEE. V shed 4 bases and J shed 1 base, with 12 bases lying between them. The CDR3 consists of 15 residues.

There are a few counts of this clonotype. The CDR3 DNA follows: TGTGCCAGCAGCTTGAGCGGATCACCCCTCCACTTT. Residues: CASSLSGSPLHF. The genes are TRBV5-6 and TRBJ1-6, with D uncertain. V was pared by 1 base and J by 10 bases, with 6 bases between. Germline CDR1 is SGHDT and CDR2 is YYEEEE. The CDR3 runs 12 residues. Using reference TRBV5-6 and TRBJ1-6 for the parts outside the CDR3, the full variable domain is DAGVTQSPTHLIKTRGQQVTLRCSPKSGHDTVSWYQQALGQGPQFIFQYYEEEERQRGNFPDRFSGHQFPNYSSELNVNALLLGDSALYLCASSLSGSPLHFGNGTRLTVT.

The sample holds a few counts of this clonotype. The CDR3 sequence is CSGGRDSYGYTF. In DNA, the CDR3 is TGCAGTGGGGGCCGGGACAGCTATGGCTACACCTTC. This chain links TRBV20-1 with TRBJ1-2; TRBD1 aligns across 7 bases. The V and J ends lost 7 bases and 4 bases, in that order; junction bases with no gene match: 6. The length of the CDR3 is 12 residues. The V gene's germline CDR1 is DFQATT and CDR2 SNEGSKA (reference sequence).

The CDR3 loop is CATSDLRRGDQETQYF. CDR3 bases: TGTGCCACCAGTGATTTGCGTCGGGGGGACCAAGAGACCCAGTACTTC. The rearrangement links TRBV24-1 to TRBJ2-5; 7 bases are a match to TRBD2. CDR1 and CDR2 from the germline V gene are KGHDR and SFDVKD. V lost 0 bases and J lost 0; bases outside the gene matches: 3. CDR3 length equals 16 residues.

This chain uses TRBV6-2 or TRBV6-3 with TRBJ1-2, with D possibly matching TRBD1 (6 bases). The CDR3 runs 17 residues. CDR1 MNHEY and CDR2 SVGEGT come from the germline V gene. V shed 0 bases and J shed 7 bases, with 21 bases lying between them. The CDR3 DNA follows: TGTGCCAGCAGTTACTCAACCCAGACCCCAAAACAGGGTGGCTACACCTTC. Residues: CASSYSTQTPKQGGYTF.

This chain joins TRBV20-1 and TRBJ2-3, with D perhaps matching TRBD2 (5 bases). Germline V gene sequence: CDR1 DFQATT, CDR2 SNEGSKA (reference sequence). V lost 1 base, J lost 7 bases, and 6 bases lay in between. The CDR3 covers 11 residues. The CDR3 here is CSARGRNTQYF. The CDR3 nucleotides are TGCAGTGCTAGAGGGAGGAATACGCAGTATTTT.

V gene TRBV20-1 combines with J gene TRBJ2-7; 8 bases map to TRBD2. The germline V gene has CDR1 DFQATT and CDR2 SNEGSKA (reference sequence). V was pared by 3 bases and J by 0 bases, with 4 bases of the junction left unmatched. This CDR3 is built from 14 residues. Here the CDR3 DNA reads TGCAGTGCTAGTATCGGGACTAGCTCCTACGAGCAGTACTTC. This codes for CSASIGTSSYEQYF.

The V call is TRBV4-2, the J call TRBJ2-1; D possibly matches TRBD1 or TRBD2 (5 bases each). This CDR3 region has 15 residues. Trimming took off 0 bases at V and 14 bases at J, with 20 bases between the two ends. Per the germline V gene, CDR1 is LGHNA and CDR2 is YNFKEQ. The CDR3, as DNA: TGTGCCAGCAGCCAAGATCCACGTGTAGCGCTGGGGGAGTTCTTC. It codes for CASSQDPRVALGEFF.

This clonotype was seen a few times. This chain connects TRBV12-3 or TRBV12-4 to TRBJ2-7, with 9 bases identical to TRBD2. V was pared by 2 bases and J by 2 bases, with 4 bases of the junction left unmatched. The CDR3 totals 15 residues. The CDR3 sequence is CASSLQGLATYEQYF. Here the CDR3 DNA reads TGTGCCAGCAGTTTACAAGGACTAGCGACCTACGAGCAGTACTTC.

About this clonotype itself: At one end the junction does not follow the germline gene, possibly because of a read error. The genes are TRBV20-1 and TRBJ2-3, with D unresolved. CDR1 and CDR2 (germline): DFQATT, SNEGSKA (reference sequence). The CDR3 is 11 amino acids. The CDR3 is CSARASDTQYF. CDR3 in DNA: TGCAGTGCTAGGGCCTCAGACACGCAGTATTTT.

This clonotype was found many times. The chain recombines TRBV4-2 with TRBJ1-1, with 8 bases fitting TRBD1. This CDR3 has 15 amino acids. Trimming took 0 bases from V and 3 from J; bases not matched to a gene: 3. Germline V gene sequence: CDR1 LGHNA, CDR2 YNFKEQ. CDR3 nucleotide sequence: TGTGCCAGCAGCCAAGAGGTCAGGGGGCACACTGAAGCTTTCTTT. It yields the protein CASSQEVRGHTEAFF.

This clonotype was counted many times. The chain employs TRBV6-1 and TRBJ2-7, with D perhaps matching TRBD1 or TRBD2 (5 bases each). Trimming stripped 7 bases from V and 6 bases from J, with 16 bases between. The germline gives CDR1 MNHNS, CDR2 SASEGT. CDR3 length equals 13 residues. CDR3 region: CASTPQARGEQYF. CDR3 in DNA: TGTGCCAGCACCCCACAGGCGAGGGGCGAGCAGTACTTC.

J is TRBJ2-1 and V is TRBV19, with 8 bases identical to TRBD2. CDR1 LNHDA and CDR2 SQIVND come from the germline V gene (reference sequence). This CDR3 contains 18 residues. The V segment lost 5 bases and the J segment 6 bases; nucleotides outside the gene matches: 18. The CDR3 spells CASSQPFSPGLAFNEQFF. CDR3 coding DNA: TGTGCCAGTAGTCAACCTTTCAGCCCTGGACTAGCTTTCAATGAGCAGTTCTTC.

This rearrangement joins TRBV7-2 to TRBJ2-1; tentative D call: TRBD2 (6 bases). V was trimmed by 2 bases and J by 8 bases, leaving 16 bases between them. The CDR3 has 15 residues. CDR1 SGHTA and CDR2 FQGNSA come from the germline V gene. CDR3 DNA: TGTGCCAGCAGCTTATCGGGACTCCTCCTCTATGAGCAGTTCTTC. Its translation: CASSLSGLLLYEQFF.

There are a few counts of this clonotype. The CDR3 loop reads CASSYPNGPSGFKGQYF. The CDR3 DNA sequence: TGTGCCAGCAGTTACCCTAACGGGCCTAGCGGGTTCAAGGGGCAGTACTTC. The V and J genes are TRBV6-2 or TRBV6-3 and TRBJ2-7; 8 bases map to TRBD2. V trimming: 2 bases; J trimming: 9 bases; junction bases outside the gene matches: 18. This CDR3 comprises 17 residues. From germline, CDR1 is MNHEY and CDR2 SVGEGT.

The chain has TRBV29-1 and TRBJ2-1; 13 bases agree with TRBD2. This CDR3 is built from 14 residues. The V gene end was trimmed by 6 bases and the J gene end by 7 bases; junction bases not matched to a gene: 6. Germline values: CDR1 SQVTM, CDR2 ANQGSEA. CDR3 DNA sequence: TGCAGCGTAACGACTAGCGGGAGGATGAATGAGCAGTTCTTC. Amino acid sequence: CSVTTSGRMNEQFF.

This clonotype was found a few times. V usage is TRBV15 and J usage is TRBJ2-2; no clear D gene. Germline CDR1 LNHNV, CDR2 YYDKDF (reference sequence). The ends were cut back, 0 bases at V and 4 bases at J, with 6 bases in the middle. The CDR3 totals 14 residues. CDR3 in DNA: TGTGCCACCAGCAGAGACATTCCCACCGGGGAGCTGTTTTTT. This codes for CATSRDIPTGELFF.

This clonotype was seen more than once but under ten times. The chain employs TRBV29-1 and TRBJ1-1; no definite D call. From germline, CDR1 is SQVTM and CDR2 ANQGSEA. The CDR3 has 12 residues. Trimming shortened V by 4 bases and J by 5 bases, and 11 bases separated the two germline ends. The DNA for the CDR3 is TGCAGCGTTGGGGCGGACGGAACTGAAGCTTTCTTT. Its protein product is CSVGADGTEAFF.

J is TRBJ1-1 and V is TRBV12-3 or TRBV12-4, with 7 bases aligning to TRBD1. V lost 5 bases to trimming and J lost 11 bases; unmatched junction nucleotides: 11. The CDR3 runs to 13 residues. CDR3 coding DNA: TGTGCCAGCAGTCCAACCCACAGGGGTGACGCTTTCTTT. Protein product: CASSPTHRGDAFF.